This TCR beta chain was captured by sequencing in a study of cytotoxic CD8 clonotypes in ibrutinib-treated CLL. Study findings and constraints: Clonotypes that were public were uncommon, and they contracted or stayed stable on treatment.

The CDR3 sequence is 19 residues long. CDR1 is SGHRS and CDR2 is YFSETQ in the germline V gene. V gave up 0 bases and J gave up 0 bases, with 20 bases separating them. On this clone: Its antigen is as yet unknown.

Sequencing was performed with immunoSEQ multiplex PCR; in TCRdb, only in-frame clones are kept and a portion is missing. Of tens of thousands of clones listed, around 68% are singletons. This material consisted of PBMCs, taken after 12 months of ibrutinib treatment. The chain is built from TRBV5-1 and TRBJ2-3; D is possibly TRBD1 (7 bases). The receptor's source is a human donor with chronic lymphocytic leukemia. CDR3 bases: TGCGCCAGCAGCTTGGGTGGAGTGGTGACAGGGACTAGCACAGATACGCAGTATTTT. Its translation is CASSLGGVVTGTSTDTQYF.